This entry is about one T cell receptor (beta chain). Antigen: not known. These data belong to a study of T cell responses to AZD1222 COVID-19 vaccine. Study results and limitations: Donors, mostly white British, included more females; clonal diversity was possibly underestimated.

The length of the CDR3 is 13 residues. Germline V CDR1 and CDR2: KGHSH, LQKENI. The V and J ends lost 2 bases and 10 bases respectively, with 12 bases between them. TCRdb's table, derived via immunoSEQ multiplex PCR, lists solely in-frame clones and lacks some. There are over 150,000 clones in the sample; roughly 88% occur only once, and 4% to 4.5% lies in the top ten. The sequence was obtained from an adult who received the AZD1222 COVID-19 vaccine. The rearrangement joins TRBV18 to TRBJ2-1; maybe TRBD2 (6 bases). Material: peripheral blood, obtained 28 days after the second AZD1222 dose. The CDR3, as DNA: TGTGCCAGCTCACCATTCGAGGGAGGCGAGCAGTTCTTC. It encodes CASSPFEGGEQFF.